These T cell receptor beta chains were read from a single sample in a study of cytomegalovirus exposure and HLA in healthy donors. Here immunoSEQ multiplex PCR was the method, and the copy in TCRdb shows in-frame clones only, minus some. The profile shows 65,000 to 75,000 clones, 90% to 95% of them singletons. The sample taken for sequencing was PBMCs. All receptors derive from a man aged 18 to 29 in good health and CMV-seropositive. Each CDR3 is given with its conserved first and last residue. A D gene is named only where the DNA matches it firmly. Where a row states a size, it is once, few, many or the class of an expanded clone; other rows omit it.

CDR3 protein,CDR3 DNA,J gene,D gene,clone size,V gene
CASSPQTNTEAFF,TGTGCCAGCAGCCCCCAGACTAACACTGAAGCTTTCTTT,TRBJ1-1,NA,NA,TRBV28
CASSLGLAEAYEQYF,TGTGCCAGCAGCTTAGGCCTAGCGGAGGCCTACGAGCAGTACTTC,TRBJ2-7,TRBD2,NA,TRBV11-2
CSVRTGAEKLFF,TGCAGCGTTAGGACAGGGGCCGAAAAACTGTTTTTT,TRBJ1-4,TRBD1,NA,TRBV29-1
CASRARTGSLAEQYF,TGTGCCAGCAGAGCCCGGACAGGGAGTCTGGCCGAGCAGTACTTC,TRBJ2-7,TRBD1,NA,TRBV25-1
CASSSLLRLAGKLYEQYF,TGTGCCAGCAGTTCGCTACTCAGACTAGCGGGGAAACTATACGAGCAGTACTTC,TRBJ2-7,TRBD2,NA,TRBV28
CASRTVAGATDTQYF,TGTGCCAGTAGGACCGTAGCGGGGGCCACAGATACGCAGTATTTT,TRBJ2-3,TRBD2,NA,TRBV19
CASSQGQRLHEQYF,TGCGCCAGCAGCCAGGGACAACGTTTGCACGAGCAGTACTTC,TRBJ2-7,NA,NA,TRBV5-1
CASSLFRGAGELFF,TGTGCCAGCAGTTTATTTCGGGGGGCCGGGGAGCTGTTTTTT,TRBJ2-2,TRBD2,NA,TRBV27
CASSLGQGVQQETQYF,TGCGCCAGCAGCTTGGGACAGGGGGTTCAGCAAGAGACCCAGTACTTC,TRBJ2-5,TRBD1,NA,TRBV5-1
CASSSGLLQLSGELFF,TGTGCCAGCAGCTCGGGACTCCTTCAACTGTCCGGGGAGCTGTTTTTT,TRBJ2-2,NA,NA,TRBV7-8
CSVDTDMSSYNEQFF,TGCAGCGTTGACACGGACATGAGCTCCTACAATGAGCAGTTCTTC,TRBJ2-1,NA,NA,TRBV29-1
CASSPPGGRGPFYNEQFF,TGTGCCAGCTCACCACCGGGCGGGAGGGGGCCCTTTTACAATGAGCAGTTCTTC,TRBJ2-1,TRBD2,NA,TRBV18
CSGNSQGQDGYTF,TGCAGCGGCAATTCCCAGGGACAGGATGGCTACACCTTC,TRBJ1-2,TRBD1,NA,TRBV29-1
CASRRQTSSYNEQFF,TGTGCCAGTCGACGACAGACGAGCTCCTACAATGAGCAGTTCTTC,TRBJ2-1,NA,NA,TRBV19
CASSAGLDTEAFF,TGTGCCAGCTCAGCTGGGCTTGACACTGAAGCTTTCTTT,TRBJ1-1,NA,NA,TRBV18
CASAGSGWKSYEQYF,TGTGCCAGCGCGGGCAGCGGATGGAAGTCCTACGAGCAGTACTTC,TRBJ2-7,NA,NA,TRBV28
CASSLAGETYEQYF,TGTGCCAGCAGCCTAGCCGGGGAGACCTACGAGCAGTACTTC,TRBJ2-7,NA,NA,TRBV13
CASSSGTGSSGANVLTF,TGTGCCAGTAGCTCAGGGACAGGGAGCTCTGGGGCCAACGTCCTGACTTTC,TRBJ2-6,TRBD1,NA,TRBV19
CASSFSSTGGSYEQYF,TGTGCCAGCAGTTTTAGTTCGACAGGGGGCTCCTACGAGCAGTACTTC,TRBJ2-7,TRBD1,NA,TRBV28
CASSSAGQHYEQYF,TGTGCCAGCAGCTCAGCGGGCCAACACTACGAGCAGTACTTC,TRBJ2-7,NA,few,TRBV7-9
CASSDGWTGWFF,TGTGCCAGCAGTGATGGGTGGACAGGGTGGTTCTTC,TRBJ2-1,TRBD1,NA,TRBV6-4
CASSVGQLMNTEAFF,TGTGCCAGTAGTGTAGGACAGCTGATGAACACTGAAGCTTTCTTT,TRBJ1-1,NA,NA,TRBV19
CAWRMWGTEATIYF,TGTGCCTGGAGGATGTGGGGCACAGAGGCCACCATATATTTT,TRBJ1-3,NA,once,TRBV30
CAISEGTGFHYEQYF,TGTGCCATCAGTGAAGGGACAGGGTTTCACTACGAGCAGTACTTC,TRBJ2-7,TRBD1,NA,TRBV10-3
CASSPSSGNTGELFF,TGTGCCAGCAGCCCCTCCTCAGGGAACACCGGGGAGCTGTTTTTT,TRBJ2-2,NA,NA,TRBV7-6
CASSLGGRGQPQHF,TGTGCCAGCAGCCTAGGTGGGAGGGGTCAGCCCCAGCATTTT,TRBJ1-5,NA,NA,TRBV5-6
CASSPAAGGFTGELFF,TGTGCCAGCAGCCCCGCCGCGGGAGGGTTCACCGGGGAGCTGTTTTTT,TRBJ2-2,TRBD2,once,TRBV9
CASSLNRGTGNTIYF,TGCGCCAGCAGCCTCAACAGGGGAACTGGAAACACCATATATTTT,TRBJ1-3,TRBD1,once,TRBV5-1
CASDHRRLAPSTDTQYF,TGTGCCTCCGACCATAGACGACTAGCGCCTAGCACAGATACGCAGTATTTT,TRBJ2-3,TRBD2,NA,TRBV30